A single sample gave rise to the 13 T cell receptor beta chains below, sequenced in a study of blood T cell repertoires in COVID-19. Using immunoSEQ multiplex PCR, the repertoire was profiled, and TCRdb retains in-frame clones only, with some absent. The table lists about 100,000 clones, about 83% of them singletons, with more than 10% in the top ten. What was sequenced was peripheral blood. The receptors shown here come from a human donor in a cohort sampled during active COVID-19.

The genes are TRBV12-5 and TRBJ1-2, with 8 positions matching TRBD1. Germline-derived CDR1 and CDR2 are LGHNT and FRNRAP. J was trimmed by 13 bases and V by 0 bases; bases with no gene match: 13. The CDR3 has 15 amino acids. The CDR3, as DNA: TGTGCTAGTGGTTTGGTCCTGACAGGGGTTAGGGAGCTCACCTTC. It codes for CASGLVLTGVRELTF. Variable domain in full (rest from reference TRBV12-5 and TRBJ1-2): DARVTQTPRHKVTEMGQEVTMRCQPILGHNTVFWYRQTMMQGLELLAYFRNRAPLDDSGMPKDRFSAEMPDATLATLKIQPSEPRDSAVYFCASGLVLTGVRELTFGSGTRLTVV.

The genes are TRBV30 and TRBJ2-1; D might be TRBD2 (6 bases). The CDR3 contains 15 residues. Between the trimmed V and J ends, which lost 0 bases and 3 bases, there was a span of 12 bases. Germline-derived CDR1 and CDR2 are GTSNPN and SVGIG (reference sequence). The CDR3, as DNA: TGTGCCTGGAGTGTACGAAGCGGGTTCTACAATGAGCAGTTCTTC. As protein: CAWSVRSGFYNEQFF.

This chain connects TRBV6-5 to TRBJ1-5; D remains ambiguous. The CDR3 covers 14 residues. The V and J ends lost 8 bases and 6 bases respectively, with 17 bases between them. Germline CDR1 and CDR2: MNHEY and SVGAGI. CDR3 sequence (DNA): TGTGCCAGCGATCCTAAATCCCACCCTCAGCCCCAGCATTTT. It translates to CASDPKSHPQPQHF.

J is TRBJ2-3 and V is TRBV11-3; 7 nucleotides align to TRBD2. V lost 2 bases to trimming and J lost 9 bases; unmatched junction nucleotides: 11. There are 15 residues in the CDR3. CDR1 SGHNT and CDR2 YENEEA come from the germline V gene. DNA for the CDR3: TGTGCCAGCAGCTTATCGGTGGCGGGAGTAGGCACGCAGTATTTT. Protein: CASSLSVAGVGTQYF.

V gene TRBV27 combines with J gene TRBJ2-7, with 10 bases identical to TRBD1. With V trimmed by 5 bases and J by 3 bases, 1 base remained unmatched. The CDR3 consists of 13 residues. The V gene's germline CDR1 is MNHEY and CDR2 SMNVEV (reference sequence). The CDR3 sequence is CASSRDRGYEQYF. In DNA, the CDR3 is TGTGCCAGCAGTCGGGACAGGGGCTACGAGCAGTACTTC.

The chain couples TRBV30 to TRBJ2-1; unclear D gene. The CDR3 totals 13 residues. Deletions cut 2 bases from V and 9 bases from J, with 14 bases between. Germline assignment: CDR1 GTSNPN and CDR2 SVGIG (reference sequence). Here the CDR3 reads CAWSPHASGEQFF. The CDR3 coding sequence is TGTGCCTGGAGTCCCCACGCTTCGGGTGAGCAGTTCTTC.

As DNA, the CDR3 is TGTGCCAGCAGCGCGTTCCCGGGACACCCTGAAGCTTTCTTT. Amino acid sequence: CASSAFPGHPEAFF. V usage is TRBV9 and J usage is TRBJ1-1; D is perhaps TRBD1 (6 bases). This CDR3 has 14 residues. Looked up from germline, CDR1 is SGDLS and CDR2 is YYNGEE. V was clipped by 3 bases and J by 6 bases, with 15 bases between them.

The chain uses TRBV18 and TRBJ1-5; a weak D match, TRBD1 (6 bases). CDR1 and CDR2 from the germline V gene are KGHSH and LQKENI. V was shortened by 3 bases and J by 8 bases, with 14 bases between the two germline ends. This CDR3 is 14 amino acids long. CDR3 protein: CASSPSGQIKPQHF. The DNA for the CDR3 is TGTGCCAGCTCACCTTCCGGACAGATCAAGCCCCAGCATTTT.

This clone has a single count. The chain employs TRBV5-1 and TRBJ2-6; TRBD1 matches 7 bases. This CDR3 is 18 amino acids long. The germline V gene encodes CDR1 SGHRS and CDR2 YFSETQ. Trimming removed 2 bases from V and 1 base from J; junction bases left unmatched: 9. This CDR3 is CASSLSTGYLSGANVLTF. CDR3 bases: TGCGCCAGCAGCTTATCGACAGGGTATCTATCTGGGGCCAACGTCCTGACTTTC.

CDR3 sequence (DNA): TGTGCCAGCTCGGGCGGGGGAGGGTCACCCCTCCACTTT. Residues: CASSGGGGSPLHF. The chain has TRBV9 and TRBJ1-6, with D tentatively TRBD1 (5 bases). Trimming took off 7 bases at V and 10 bases at J, with 15 bases between the two ends. The CDR3 is 13 amino acids. Per germline, CDR1 SGDLS and CDR2 YYNGEE. Together with reference TRBV9 and TRBJ1-6, the CDR3 gives the full variable domain: DSGVTQTPKHLITATGQRVTLRCSPRSGDLSVYWYQQSLDQGLQFLIQYYNGEERAKGNILERFSAQQFPDLHSELNLSSLELGDSALYFCASSGGGGSPLHFGNGTRLTVT.

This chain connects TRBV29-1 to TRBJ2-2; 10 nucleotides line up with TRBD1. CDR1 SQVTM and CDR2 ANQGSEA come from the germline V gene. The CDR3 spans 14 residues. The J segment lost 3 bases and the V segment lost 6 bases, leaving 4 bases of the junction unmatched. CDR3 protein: CSVRDRGDTGELFF. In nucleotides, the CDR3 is TGCAGCGTGAGGGACAGGGGAGACACCGGGGAGCTGTTTTTT.

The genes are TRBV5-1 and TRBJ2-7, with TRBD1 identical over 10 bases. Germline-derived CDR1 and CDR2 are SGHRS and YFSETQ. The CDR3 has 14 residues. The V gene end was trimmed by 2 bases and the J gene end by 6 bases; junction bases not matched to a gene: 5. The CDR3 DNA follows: TGCGCCAGCAGCTTAGACAGGGGGCTCTTCGAGCAGTACTTC. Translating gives CASSLDRGLFEQYF.

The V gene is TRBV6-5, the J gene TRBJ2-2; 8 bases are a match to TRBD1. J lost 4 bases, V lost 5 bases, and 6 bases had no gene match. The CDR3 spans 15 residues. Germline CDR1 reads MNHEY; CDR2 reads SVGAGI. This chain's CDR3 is CASSTGTGLTGELFF. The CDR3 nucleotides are TGTGCCAGCAGTACCGGGACAGGACTCACCGGGGAGCTGTTTTTT.